The 23 T cell receptor beta chains below all came from one sample that was sequenced in a study of tumor and adjacent non-tumor tissue in lung cancer. The library came from three nested PCR rounds adapted from ARM-PCR protocols. TCRdb re-called the multiplex PCR reads with MiXCR, one entry per CDR3 protein. The profile shows tens of thousands of distinct CDR3 sequences, approximately 63% of them singletons. The template was RNA from unsorted bulk tissue. Specimen: lung tumor tissue. These receptors were collected from a man between 45 and 60 years old with non-small cell lung cancer.

Of note for this clonotype: A read error may be the cause here, since a much bigger clone is one base away. The J gene is TRBJ2-1, the V gene TRBV4-1, with D unclear. The V end lost 0 bases, the J end lost 7 bases, and 10 bases lay between the germline ends. From germline, CDR1 is MGHRA and CDR2 YSYEKL. This CDR3 has 14 residues. The CDR3 DNA reads TGCGCCAGCAGCCAAGATGGCATGAGGAATGAGCAGTTCTTC. Translating it yields CASSQDGMRNEQFF.

This clonotype occurred once. This chain links TRBV4-1 with TRBJ2-7; the D gene could be TRBD1 or TRBD2 (5 bases each). Germline CDR1 MGHRA, CDR2 YSYEKL. The CDR3 is 15 residues long. This CDR3 reads CVNSQAPGRAYEQYF. The CDR3 DNA is TGCGTCAACAGCCAAGCCCCAGGGAGAGCCTACGAGCAGTACTTC.

The chain couples TRBV19 to TRBJ1-6; no clear D gene. The germline gives CDR1 LNHDA, CDR2 SQIVND (reference sequence). Trimming took off 3 bases at V and 7 bases at J, with 10 bases between the two ends. The CDR3 loop spans 14 amino acids. The CDR3 is CASSMWAVNSPLHF. For the CDR3, the DNA is TGTGCCAGTAGTATGTGGGCGGTGAATTCACCCCTCCACTTT.

V and J are TRBV6-1 and TRBJ2-2; 9 nucleotides agree with TRBD2. The germline gives CDR1 MNHNS, CDR2 SASEGT. This CDR3 is 18 amino acids long. With 9 bases clipped from V and 4 bases from J, the junction kept 18 bases outside the gene matches. The CDR3 DNA sequence: TGTGCCAGTACCAGCATGGGACTAGCTGGAGGTATCACCGGGGAGCTGTTTTTT. Its protein is CASTSMGLAGGITGELFF.

Concerning this clonotype: Without the conserved terminal phenylalanine or tryptophan, this CDR3 likely stems from a read error. The chain uses TRBV20-1 and TRBJ2-5, with 10 bases matching TRBD2. This CDR3 comprises 14 residues. The germline CDR1 and CDR2 sequences are DFQATT and SNEGSKA (reference sequence). As DNA, the CDR3 is TGTAGTGCTAGTAGCCCTAGCGGGAGTGAGACCCAGTACCTC. Its translation: CSASSPSGSETQYL.

As for this clonotype: Relative to the germline gene, one junction end is altered; a read error may explain this. The chain joins TRBV7-8 to TRBJ1-5; D unresolved. Germline V gene sequence: CDR1 SGHVS, CDR2 FQNEAQ. The CDR3 length is 15 residues. This CDR3 is CASSLAPESNQSQHF. The DNA of the CDR3 is TGTGCCAGCAGCTTAGCACCGGAGAGTAATCAGTCCCAGCATTTT.

This chain uses TRBV28 with TRBJ2-7; 8 nucleotides line up with TRBD2. Trimming removed 11 bases from V and 7 bases from J; junction bases left unmatched: 19. The germline CDR1 and CDR2 sequences are MDHEN and SYDVKM. The CDR3 covers 15 residues. The chain's CDR3 is CADSLSRAGVREQYF. The CDR3 DNA follows: TGTGCCGACAGTCTCAGTCGAGCGGGAGTGCGGGAGCAGTACTTC.

Turning to this clonotype: A much larger clone lies a single base off, so this may be a read error. The chain has TRBV5-6 and TRBJ2-5, with D possibly being TRBD2 (7 bases). Germline-derived CDR1 and CDR2 are SGHDT and YYEEEE. This CDR3 is 16 amino acids long. The CDR3 DNA sequence: TGTGCCAGCAGCCTCCAACAGGGAGGGCTACAAGAGACCCGGTACTTC. Encoded protein: CASSLQQGGLQETRYF.

With respect to this clonotype: A read error is possible here, since a much larger clone lies one base away. The chain joins TRBV28 to TRBJ1-4, with TRBD1 matching over 7 bases. This CDR3 is built from 17 residues. CDR1 is MDHEN, CDR2 SYDVKM, per germline. Trimming removed 7 bases from V and 8 bases from J; junction bases left unmatched: 19. The CDR3 is CASNFPQDSPRGEKLFF. CDR3 in DNA: TGTGCCAGCAATTTCCCCCAGGACAGCCCCAGGGGGGAAAAACTGTTTTTT. The whole variable domain, remainder taken from reference TRBV28 and TRBJ1-4, is DVKVTQSSRYLVKRTGEKVFLECVQDMDHENMFWYRQDPGLGLRLIYFSYDVKMKEKGDIPEGYSVSREKKERFSLILESASTNQTSMYLCASNFPQDSPRGEKLFFGSGTQLSVL.

Note on this clonotype: A much larger clone lies one base from this, so it may be a read error. The V and J genes are TRBV5-1 and TRBJ1-2; TRBD1 matches at 8 bases. Germline V gives CDR1 SGHRS, CDR2 YFSETQ. This CDR3 has 13 residues. Written as DNA, the CDR3 is TGCGCCAGCAGCAACGGACAGGGTTATGGCTACGCCTTC. Translating it yields CASSNGQGYGYAF.

Of note for this clonotype: A junction boundary mismatches the germline segment, possibly from a read error. The genes are TRBV11-2 and TRBJ1-1, with D perhaps TRBD1 (5 bases). CDR1 and CDR2 from the germline V gene are SGHAT and FQNNGV. The CDR3 loop spans 15 amino acids. The CDR3 bases are TGTACCAGCAGCCCCCGGGGGGGAGAGTACTCTGAAGCTTTCTTT. Amino acids: CTSSPRGGEYSEAFF.

This chain connects TRBV10-3 to TRBJ2-3; the D is unclear. The CDR3 spans 15 residues. CDR1 and CDR2 from the germline V gene are ENHRY and SYGVKD. With 4 bases removed from V and 8 bases from J, the gap between germline ends came to 19 bases. CDR3: CAISAANSPIVTQYF. The CDR3 DNA sequence: TGTGCCATCAGTGCCGCTAACTCCCCCATAGTTACGCAGTATTTT.

The genes are TRBV20-1 and TRBJ2-1, with 9 bases aligning to TRBD2. Trimming removed 0 bases from V and 7 bases from J; junction bases left unmatched: 7. The CDR3 is 15 amino acids. Looked up from germline, CDR1 is DFQATT and CDR2 is SNEGSKA (reference sequence). CDR3 in amino acids: CSARDMRLAGNEQFF. The CDR3 nucleotides are TGCAGTGCTAGAGATATGAGGCTAGCGGGGAATGAGCAGTTCTTC.

In its sample, this clonotype was seen a few times. The V gene is TRBV28, the J gene TRBJ1-6; D gene uncertain. V was clipped by 4 bases and J by 5 bases, with 6 bases between them. Germline loops: CDR1 MDHEN, CDR2 SYDVKM. This CDR3 has 13 amino acids. The CDR3 DNA is TGTGCCAGCAGTTCCTTAGATAATTCACCCCTCCACTTT. This encodes CASSSLDNSPLHF.

Comment on this clonotype: Sequence at one end of the junction differs from germline and may be a read error. The chain joins TRBV6-5 to TRBJ2-1; 11 positions match TRBD2. Germline V gene sequence: CDR1 MNHEY, CDR2 SVGAGI. CDR3 length: 18 residues. The CDR3 DNA sequence: TGTACCAGCAGTCACTCGTTCATAGCGGGAGGGCCGGCCGATGAGCAGTTCTTC. Translation gives CTSSHSFIAGGPADEQFF.

In regard to this clonotype: A read error is likely, as this CDR3 ends without the conserved phenylalanine or tryptophan. The chain has TRBV28 and TRBJ1-6; tentative D call: TRBD1 (5 bases). The CDR3 has 17 amino acids. Germline CDR1 MDHEN, CDR2 SYDVKM. Deletions cut 1 base from V and 8 bases from J, with 18 bases between. CDR3 region: CASSLYPVDTFYSPLHI. CDR3 nucleotide sequence: TGTGCCAGCAGTTTATACCCCGTGGACACGTTCTATTCACCCCTCCACATT.

On this clonotype itself: Compared with germline, one end of the junction differs, possibly owing to a read error. J is TRBJ1-1 and V is TRBV28; D is perhaps TRBD1 (6 bases). CDR1 MDHEN and CDR2 SYDVKM come from the germline V gene. The CDR3 loop spans 16 amino acids. The DNA of the CDR3 is TGTGCCAGCAGTAGTGGGCAGGGGCCCCCGAACACTGAAGCTCTCTTT. This sequence encodes CASSSGQGPPNTEALF. Supplemented by reference TRBV28 and TRBJ1-1, the full variable domain reads DVKVTQSSRYLVKRTGEKVFLECVQDMDHENMFWYRQDPGLGLRLIYFSYDVKMKEKGDIPEGYSVSREKKERFSLILESASTNQTSMYLCASSSGQGPPNTEALFGQGTRLTVV.

A single count supports this clonotype. The junction does not match germline at one end; this may be a read error. J is TRBJ2-7 and V is TRBV28; 11 positions agree with TRBD2. Germline V lookup: CDR1 MDHEN, CDR2 SYDVKM. This CDR3 has 15 amino acids. Here the CDR3 DNA reads TGTACCAGCACGTTCGGGACTAGCGGCTCCTACGAGCAGTACTTC. It encodes CTSTFGTSGSYEQYF.

The genes are TRBV6-5 and TRBJ2-7, with D perhaps given as TRBD1 or TRBD2 (5 bases each). The ends were cut back, 11 bases at V and 5 bases at J, with 22 bases in the middle. The CDR3 is made up of 14 amino acids. Germline V lookup: CDR1 MNHEY, CDR2 SVGAGI. The CDR3 nucleotides read TGTGCCGGTAGTTTGGGACCTCCCCTCGACGAGCAGTACTTC. It is translated as CAGSLGPPLDEQYF.

Comment on this clonotype: A much larger clone lies a single base off, so this may be a read error. The gene calls are TRBV6-5 and TRBJ2-7; D ambiguous. The germline V gene has CDR1 MNHEY and CDR2 SVGAGI. The V end lost 5 bases, the J end lost 7 bases, and 12 bases lay between the germline ends. This CDR3 is 12 amino acids long. CDR3 amino acids: CASSKTVREQYF. The CDR3 DNA follows: TGTGCCAGCAGTAAGACGGTCAGGGAGCAGTACTTC.

With regard to this clonotype: This may be a read error, as it is one base from a much larger clone. The genes are TRBV28 and TRBJ2-1, with D perhaps assigned TRBD1 or TRBD2 (5 bases each). Germline CDR1 is MDHEN and CDR2 is SYDVKM. CDR3 size: 16 residues. CDR3 region: CAGSPPGTLSYNEQFF. The CDR3, as DNA: TGTGCCGGCAGCCCCCCCGGGACGTTATCCTACAATGAGCAGTTCTTC.

This chain links TRBV5-1 with TRBJ2-7; TRBD2 aligns across 10 bases. V lost 5 bases and J lost 3; bases outside the gene matches: 8. Germline lookup yields CDR1 SGHRS and CDR2 YFSETQ. The CDR3 sequence is 15 residues long. CDR3 amino acids: CASRMASGGDYEQYF. The CDR3 region has the DNA TGCGCCAGCAGAATGGCTAGCGGGGGAGACTACGAGCAGTACTTC.

Concerning this clonotype: This may be a read error: a much more frequent sequence differs by one nucleotide. The CDR3 bases are TGCAGTGTGGTTACCTCTAACTATTGCTACACCTTC. Translation gives CSVVTSNYCYTF. The chain employs TRBV20-1 and TRBJ1-2; D not resolved. CDR1 is DFQATT, CDR2 SNEGSKA, per germline (reference sequence). The CDR3 contains 12 residues.